A selection of T cell receptor beta chains follows, all from one sample in a study of cytomegalovirus exposure and HLA in healthy donors. Sequencing was performed with immunoSEQ multiplex PCR; in TCRdb, only in-frame clones are kept and a portion is missing. The sample records approximately 160,000 clones, about 80% being singletons. The sample consisted of PBMCs. Receptors were obtained from a woman aged 40 to 50 in good health and CMV-seronegative. CDR3s include the opening cysteine and the closing phenylalanine or tryptophan. The order of the fields is J gene, clone size, V gene, CDR3 protein. The size of a clone is reported for some rows only, either as once, few or many, or as a class for expanded clones.

J gene: TRBJ1-5; clone size: -; V gene: TRBV19; CDR3 protein: CASSETGSSNQPQHF
J gene: TRBJ1-1; clone size: once; V gene: TRBV18; CDR3 protein: CASYKTNRGRRTEAFF
J gene: TRBJ2-3; clone size: -; V gene: TRBV6-1; CDR3 protein: CASGAGTRGTDTQYF
J gene: TRBJ2-5; clone size: few; V gene: TRBV21-1; CDR3 protein: CASSKVDEPGLAKRKTQYF
J gene: TRBJ2-2; clone size: -; V gene: TRBV19; CDR3 protein: CASSISSSHTGELFF
J gene: TRBJ2-3; clone size: -; V gene: TRBV13; CDR3 protein: CASLGGTSARDTQYF
J gene: TRBJ1-1; clone size: -; V gene: TRBV27; CDR3 protein: CASSSGTGIFANTEAFF
J gene: TRBJ1-2; clone size: -; V gene: TRBV28; CDR3 protein: CATRDRGLGGYTF
J gene: TRBJ2-7; clone size: -; V gene: TRBV11-3; CDR3 protein: CASSSMTGGGYEQYF
J gene: TRBJ1-1; clone size: -; V gene: TRBV30; CDR3 protein: CAWSVSSVNTEAFF
J gene: TRBJ2-3; clone size: -; V gene: TRBV5-1; CDR3 protein: CASSLVLADTDTQYF